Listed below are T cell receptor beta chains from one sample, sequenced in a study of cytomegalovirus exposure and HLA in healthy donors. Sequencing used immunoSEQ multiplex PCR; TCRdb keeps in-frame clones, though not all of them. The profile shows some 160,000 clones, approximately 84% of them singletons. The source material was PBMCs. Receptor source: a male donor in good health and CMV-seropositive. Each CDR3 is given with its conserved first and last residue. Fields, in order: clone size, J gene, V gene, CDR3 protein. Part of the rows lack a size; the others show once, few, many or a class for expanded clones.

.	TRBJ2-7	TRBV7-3	CASSHSSGGGEQYF
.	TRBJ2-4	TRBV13	CASSFQHTRGGNIQYF
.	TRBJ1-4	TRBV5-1	CASSPGQPATNEKLFF
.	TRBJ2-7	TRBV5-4	CASSEPGGYEQYF
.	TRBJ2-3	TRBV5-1	CASSPVGSSPDTQYF
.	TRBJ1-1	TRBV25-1	CASRAGGANTEAFF
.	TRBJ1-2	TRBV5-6	CASSSGGPAGNYGYTF
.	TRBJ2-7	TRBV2	CASSLVAYEQYF
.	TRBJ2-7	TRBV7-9	CSSSWTGYEQYF
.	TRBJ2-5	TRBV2	CASSPRTSVETQYF
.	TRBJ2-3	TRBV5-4	CASDRGSPSTDTQYF
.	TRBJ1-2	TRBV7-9	CASSLRQGLPFGYTF
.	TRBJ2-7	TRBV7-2	CASSKGVASYEQYF
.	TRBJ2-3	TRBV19	CASGTGGDTQYF
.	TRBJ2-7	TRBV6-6	CASSYSKSGKQYF
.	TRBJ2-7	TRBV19	CASSMTSGVTYEQYF
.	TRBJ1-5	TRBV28	CASTRDFNQPQHF
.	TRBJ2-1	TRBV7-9	CASSFGTRNSYNEQFF
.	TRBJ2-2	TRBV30	CAWKRQETGELFF
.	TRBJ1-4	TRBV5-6	CASSLGGAREKLFF
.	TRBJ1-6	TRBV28	CASSYLTGRSPLHF
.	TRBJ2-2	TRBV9	CASSVRGDRGTGELFF
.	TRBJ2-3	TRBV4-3	CASSQRTSRNTDTQYF
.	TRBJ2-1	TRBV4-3	CASSPGLGENPNEQFF
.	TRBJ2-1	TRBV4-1	CASSQGEPGLAGGLYNEQFF
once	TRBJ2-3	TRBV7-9	CASSLASGLAGLRTDTQYF
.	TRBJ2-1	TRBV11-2	CASSTRRENEQFF